The following is a T cell receptor beta chain sequence with its context. This clonotype appeared many times. No cognate antigen has been identified for it. No base qualities exist here, and no much larger clone lies one base off it. From the second PCR step onward, the TCR alpha chain libraries and the TCR beta chain libraries were amplified separately. Donor CMV status was determined by IFNgamma production from CD4+ T cells after overnight stimulation of fresh PBMCs with CMV viral lysate. Using Miltenyi beads, CD4 T cells were first positively selected, and CD8 T cells were then positively selected from the CD4-negative fraction. Cells stained for CD3, CD4, CD8, CD45RA, CD27 and a live/dead dye were sorted on a BD Aria II into four subsets by CD45RA and CD27. Blood came from three healthy volunteers, each fractionated into CD4 and CD8 T cells and then into four differentiation subsets. Roughly 120 ml of peripheral blood was collected from each donor, and PBMC were isolated from the blood using Ficoll-Paque PLUS density-gradient centrifugation. Sorted cells were lysed in RLT buffer, after which RNA was extracted using a Qiagen RNeasy kit and stored at -80 degrees C.

Libraries were constructed by UMI-ligation and nested PCR. The beta constant-region primer consisted of an equimolar mixture of two oligonucleotides that together covered TRBC1 and TRBC2. Four rounds of PCR were used to amplify ligated cDNA, with nested alpha and beta constant-region primers being used together with the SP2 primer. T4 RNA ligase 1 ligated a single-stranded oligonucleotide carrying the SP2 primer and a 12-nucleotide UMI to the cDNA 3' end. The ligation reaction was kept at 16 degrees C for about 19-25 hours. PCR2 was typically performed as a SYBR Green qPCR and was stopped at a predetermined threshold so that over-amplification was prevented. All purifications after the first were performed with Agencourt AMPure XP magnetic beads. Library quantification was done by Qubit, followed by a TapeStation check on which the main peak was expected at around 650 bp. The pooled libraries were sequenced on an Illumina MiSeq using v2 2x251 paired-end kits, which usually yielded roughly 0.85-2.1 million reads per sample. Each sample's library went into the pool at roughly 4 nM, and about 4.5-8% PhiX was added to help with cluster recognition. As for the original processing: Using tag matching that tolerated one base-pair mismatch, Decombinator assigned V and J genes to FASTQ reads that had been processed by Demultiplexor. Collapsinator relied on UMIs to fix sequencing errors as well as frequency errors caused by PCR heterogeneity. TCRs were translated and CDR3s were extracted from the conserved cysteine to the FGXG phenylalanine by CDR3Translator, with non-productive sequences being flagged. Repertoires were subsampled to equal numbers of UMI-defined TCRs before Gini, Shannon entropy and inverse Simpson indices were calculated. Within the linear range, a power law was fitted to clonotype abundance distributions using maximum likelihood. For one naive CD8 sample, the pipeline and MIGEC produced similar UMI counts, unique TCR numbers and clonal distributions. In one analysis, naive TCRs that were also found in any memory subset of the same donor were excluded from the naive repertoire. The repertoires were searched for just under 7,500 CMV-associated CDR3 sequences that had been compiled from VDJdb and a published dataset. The raw public data were reprocessed by TCRdb itself: fastp quality trimming at Q25, MiXCR clonotype calling, in-frame beta chains only. Identical CDR3 proteins give one entry, which carries the most common genes and DNA. TCRdb, not the original authors, processed these V and J calls. The sample includes about 100,000 distinct CDR3 sequences, with approximately 15% observed a single time. About 3% of the sample comes from the top ten.

This sample was taken from a study of naive and memory T cell subsets (dated by TCRdb to the late 2010s). In the study overall: An open-source, UMI-based TCR alpha and beta sequencing pipeline was applied to sorted naive and memory peripheral blood T cell subsets. The results of the functional CMV T cell responses matched the IgG serology results in every case. RNA was DNase-treated and reverse transcribed with TCR constant-region primers, mostly using SuperScript III.

The investigation overall reported the following: RNA-based TCR counts may be affected by expression changes linked to T cell activation and differentiation. Following error correction, more than 95% of naive TCR sequences occurred only once, which made naive abundance distributions much steeper than those of memory subsets. TCR abundance followed a power law whose exponent differed between naive and memory subsets but was consistent across the three individuals. The repertoire findings for the naive and memory subsets could not be validated against a ground truth because none was available. In both CD4 and CD8 cells, a rise in Gini index and a fall in Shannon and inverse Simpson diversity were observed from naive through CM, EM and EMRA. Clonotypes were defined as single alpha or beta chain sequences, not paired alpha/beta receptors. A few larger clonotypes were found in naive repertoires, especially CD8, and these larger clonotypes were possibly memory cells re-expressing CD45RA.

The receptor's source is a human donor in good health. Source material: naive CD8+ T cells from blood. What the cell subset or site label conveys for this sample: naive T cells, CD45RA high CD27+.

DNA sequence: TGTGCCAGCAACTTGTCCGGGACAGGTAACACTGAAGCTTTCTTT. This is translated as CASNLSGTGNTEAFF. The chain is assembled from TRBV12-3 or TRBV12-4 and TRBJ1-1, with TRBD1 identical over 8 junction bases. The CDR3, cysteine through phenylalanine, is 15 amino acids long. Kept here is only the CDR3 DNA, which spans 45 bases and is read in frame from base 1. Relative to germline, V is missing 7 bases and J is missing 2 bases, with 9 bases of the junction outside any gene match.